Here is one T cell receptor beta chain with its context. This entry comes from a study of CD8 T cells in Susac syndrome. TCR beta sequencing was performed on blood CD8+ and CD4+ T cells. The multiple sclerosis control group consisted of treatment-naive patients whose relapsing-remitting disease, which was either stable or active, fulfilled revised McDonald criteria. Negative isolation was used for CD8+ and CD4+ T cells and FACS enrichment for TEMRA cells. A quantity of about 0.5 to 1 ug RNA underwent reverse transcription using random hexamers. The authors amplified TCR beta CDR3 across 54 Vbeta and 13 Jbeta using immunoSEQ multiplex PCR. TCRdb used MiXCR to reprocess the immunoSEQ multiplex PCR reads, holding one entry per CDR3 protein. The profile covers nearly 200,000 distinct CDR3 sequences, with roughly 96% appearing a single time and 0.093% taken by the ten largest. The TCR comes from a human donor with multiple sclerosis. The sequenced sample consisted of CD4+ T cells from PBMCs.

Here the CDR3 DNA reads TGTGCCAGCAGCGCCGTGGGGACTAGCGGCCGATACGAGCAGTACTTC. Its translation: CASSAVGTSGRYEQYF. This rearrangement joins TRBV9 to TRBJ2-7; 11 bases are a match to TRBD2. Germline trimming cut 3 bases from V and 4 bases from J; bases unmatched to any gene: 9. CDR1 and CDR2 (germline): SGDLS, YYNGEE. The length of the CDR3 is 16 residues.